This T cell receptor (beta chain) was observed in a study of blood T cell repertoires in COVID-19. This clone appeared once. Assay used: immunoSEQ multiplex PCR; TCRdb lists only in-frame clones, some missing. The table lists around 370,000 clones, approximately 90% of them singletons, with more than 0.95% in the top ten. The participants were between roughly 18 and 89 years old and came from 24 US areas. Participants' reported clinical history set cohort assignment. The CDR3 sequence is 17 residues long. With V trimmed by 3 bases and J by 5 bases, 14 bases remained unmatched. Germline V gene lookup returns CDR1 SGHNT and CDR2 YENEEA.

This TCR was sampled from a woman younger than 30 who had recovered from COVID-19. Specimen: PBMCs or T cells enriched from blood (not recorded which). The chain recombines TRBV11-3 with TRBJ2-7, with 9 bases matching TRBD1. The CDR3 is CASSFSLSGTGNHEQYF. In nucleotides, the CDR3 is TGTGCCAGCAGCTTCAGTTTGTCCGGGACAGGGAACCACGAGCAGTACTTC. The whole variable domain, filled in from reference TRBV11-3 and TRBJ2-7, reads EAGVVQSPRYKIIEKKQPVAFWCNPISGHNTLYWYLQNLGQGPELLIRYENEEAVDDSQLPKDRFSAERLKGVDSTLKIQPAELGDSAVYLCASSFSLSGTGNHEQYFGPGTRLTVT.